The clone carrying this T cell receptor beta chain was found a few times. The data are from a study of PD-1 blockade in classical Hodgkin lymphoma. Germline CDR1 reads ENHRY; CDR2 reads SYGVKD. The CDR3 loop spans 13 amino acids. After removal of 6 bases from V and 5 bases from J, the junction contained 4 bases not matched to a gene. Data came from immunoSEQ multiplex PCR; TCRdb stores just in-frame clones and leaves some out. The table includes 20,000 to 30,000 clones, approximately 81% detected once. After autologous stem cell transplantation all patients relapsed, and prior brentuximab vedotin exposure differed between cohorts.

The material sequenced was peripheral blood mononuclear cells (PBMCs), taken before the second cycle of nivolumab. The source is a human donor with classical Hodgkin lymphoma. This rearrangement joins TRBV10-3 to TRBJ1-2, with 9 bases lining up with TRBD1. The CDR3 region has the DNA TGTGCCATCAGATCGGACAGGGGTTATGGCTACACCTTC. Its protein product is CAIRSDRGYGYTF.